The 11 T cell receptor beta chains given below trace back to one sample, sequenced in a study of PD-1 blockade in classical Hodgkin lymphoma. Exposure to brentuximab vedotin varied, and each patient had relapsed following autologous stem cell transplantation. Profiling relied on immunoSEQ multiplex PCR, and the TCRdb table lists in-frame clones only, not all of them. Among over 25,000 clones listed, around 73% were seen once. Sequences were derived from peripheral blood mononuclear cells (PBMCs), sampled before the second cycle of nivolumab. Every receptor here comes from a human donor with classical Hodgkin lymphoma.

The chain uses TRBV11-2 and TRBJ1-6; no definite D call. The CDR3 extends over 15 amino acids. Trimming cost V 1 base and J 9 bases, with 13 bases left between them. Germline V lookup: CDR1 SGHAT, CDR2 FQNNGV. The CDR3 region has the DNA TGTGCCAGCAGCTTAGCCCCTTCGGGGAGTTCACCCCTCCACTTT. This gives the protein CASSLAPSGSSPLHF.

The chain has TRBV9 and TRBJ2-3; the D gene is possibly TRBD1 (5 bases). V lost 2 bases, J lost 0 bases, and 7 bases lay in between. This CDR3 has 14 residues. CDR1 and CDR2 from the germline V gene are SGDLS and YYNGEE. CDR3 sequence: CASSVQGSTDTQYF. CDR3 in DNA: TGTGCCAGCAGCGTTCAGGGTAGCACAGATACGCAGTATTTT.

The V and J genes are TRBV6-5 and TRBJ1-2, with D possibly matching TRBD1 (5 bases). Trimming pared 6 bases from V and 0 bases from J, leaving 8 bases between. CDR1 MNHEY and CDR2 SVGAGI come from the germline V gene. This CDR3 comprises 13 residues. The CDR3 region is CASRSTANYGYTF. The CDR3 DNA follows: TGTGCCAGCAGGTCGACAGCTAACTATGGCTACACCTTC.

CDR3 nucleotide sequence: TGTGCCACCATTGCCGGTACCGACCACTACGAGCAGTACTTC. It specifies CATIAGTDHYEQYF. This chain links TRBV6-5 with TRBJ2-7; D is unclear. Per the germline V gene, CDR1 is MNHEY and CDR2 is SVGAGI. V was shortened by 10 bases and J by 3 bases, with 19 bases between the two germline ends. This CDR3 is 14 amino acids long.

CDR3 nucleotide sequence: TGTGCCAGCAGAAGAGCGAGCTCCTATAATTCACCCCTCCACTTT. Protein: CASRRASSYNSPLHF. The rearrangement links TRBV2 to TRBJ1-6; D gene uncertain. Per the germline V gene, CDR1 is SNHLY and CDR2 is FYNNEI. The CDR3 sequence is 15 residues long. V dropped 6 bases and J dropped 0 bases, with 9 bases sitting between them.

This chain uses TRBV5-6 with TRBJ1-6; D ambiguous. There are 17 residues in the CDR3. Trimming removed 0 bases at V and 0 bases at J, with 10 bases between. The germline V gene has CDR1 SGHDT and CDR2 YYEEEE. The CDR3 spells CASSLGVGSSYNSPLHF. In DNA form, the CDR3 reads TGTGCCAGCAGCTTGGGGGTAGGCAGCTCCTATAATTCACCCCTCCACTTT.

There are a few counts of this clone. The genes are TRBV5-1 and TRBJ1-4; 8 bases match TRBD1. V lost 3 bases to trimming and J lost 3 bases; unmatched junction nucleotides: 4. This CDR3 is 15 amino acids long. Per germline, CDR1 SGHRS and CDR2 YFSETQ. The CDR3 is CASSSQGAANEKLFF. In nucleotides, the CDR3 is TGCGCCAGCAGCTCCCAGGGGGCAGCTAATGAAAAACTGTTTTTT.

CDR3 amino acids: CASSSLGQNYGYTF. DNA of the CDR3: TGTGCCAGCAGCTCACTCGGGCAGAACTATGGCTACACCTTC. The chain links TRBV7-9 to TRBJ1-2; D gene ambiguous. Germline lookup yields CDR1 SEHNR and CDR2 FQNEAQ (reference sequence). The CDR3 extends over 14 amino acids. V lost 4 bases, J lost 2 bases, and 11 bases lay in between.

The rearrangement links TRBV7-2 to TRBJ2-7, with D possibly TRBD2 on 6 matching bases. This CDR3 is built from 14 residues. Trimming took off 4 bases at V and 3 bases at J, with 13 bases between the two ends. Germline-derived CDR1 and CDR2 are SGHTA and FQGNSA. The CDR3 DNA is TGTGCCAGCAGCTCTTGGGCGGGGCTCTACGAGCAGTACTTC. Its translation is CASSSWAGLYEQYF.

The chain combines TRBV10-3 with TRBJ1-2; the D gene is possibly TRBD1 (5 bases). CDR1 and CDR2 (germline): ENHRY, SYGVKD. The V end was cut by 11 bases, the J end by 5 bases, with 15 bases between. The length of the CDR3 is 12 residues. Here the CDR3 DNA reads TGTGCCTCGGGGGGGTCCGCTTATGGCTACACCTTC. As protein: CASGGSAYGYTF.

The chain couples TRBV18 to TRBJ2-3; TRBD2 matches 8 bases. Germline lookup yields CDR1 KGHSH and CDR2 LQKENI. V was clipped by 3 bases and J by 4 bases; unmatched bases: 9. The CDR3 covers 16 residues. CDR3 sequence (DNA): TGTGCCAGCTCACCGCCGGGACCGCGGGGGGCAGATACGCAGTATTTT. As protein: CASSPPGPRGADTQYF.